This T cell receptor beta chain was obtained from a study of cytomegalovirus exposure and HLA in healthy donors. With respect to this clone: Its antigen is currently unknown.

PCR employed 60 Vbeta and 13 Jbeta primers. Here immunoSEQ multiplex PCR was the method, and the copy in TCRdb shows in-frame clones only, minus some. This sample has around 100,000 clones, with 10% found just once. The CDR3 runs 15 residues. Germline V CDR1 and CDR2: SGHVS, FNYEAQ. J lost 2 bases, V lost 5 bases, and 7 bases had no gene match. Findings and caveats of the study: The authors excluded some V segments, including TRBV6-2 and TRBV6-3, as indistinguishable. Follow-up analysis later connected one missense variant in DCLRE1C with trimming of TCR beta V- and J-genes. TCR beta chains numbering about 160 were designated cytomegalovirus-associated.

The TCR sequence derives from a man in his forties in good health and CMV-seropositive. V and J are TRBV7-6 and TRBJ2-5, with TRBD2 matching 8 bases. Sequences were obtained from PBMCs. CDR3 nucleotides: TGTGCCAGCAGCCGGCGGGGGGCGCTTCAAGAGACCCAGTACTTC. Its translation: CASSRRGALQETQYF.